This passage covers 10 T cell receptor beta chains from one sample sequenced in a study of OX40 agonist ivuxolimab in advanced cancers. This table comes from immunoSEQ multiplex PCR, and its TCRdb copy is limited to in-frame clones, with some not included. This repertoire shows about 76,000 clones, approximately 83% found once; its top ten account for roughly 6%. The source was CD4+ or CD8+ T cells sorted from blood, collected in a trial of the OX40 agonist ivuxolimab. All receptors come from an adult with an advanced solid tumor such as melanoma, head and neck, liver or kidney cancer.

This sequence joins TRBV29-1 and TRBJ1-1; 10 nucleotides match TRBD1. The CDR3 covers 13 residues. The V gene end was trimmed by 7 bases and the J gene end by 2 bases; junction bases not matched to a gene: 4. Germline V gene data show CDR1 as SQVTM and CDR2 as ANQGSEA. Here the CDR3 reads CSAGDRGNTEAFF. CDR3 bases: TGCAGCGCGGGGGACAGGGGAAACACTGAAGCTTTCTTT. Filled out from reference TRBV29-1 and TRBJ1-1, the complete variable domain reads SAVISQKPSRDICQRGTSLTIQCQVDSQVTMMFWYRQQPGQSLTLIATANQGSEATYESGFVIDKFPISRPNLTFSTLTVSNMSPEDSSIYLCSAGDRGNTEAFFGQGTRLTVV.

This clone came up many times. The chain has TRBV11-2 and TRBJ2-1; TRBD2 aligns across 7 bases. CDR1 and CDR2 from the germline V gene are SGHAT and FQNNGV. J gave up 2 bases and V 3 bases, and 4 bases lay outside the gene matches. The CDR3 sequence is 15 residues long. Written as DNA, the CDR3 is TGTGCCAGCAGCTTGGGCGGGAGTACCTACAATGAGCAGTTCTTC. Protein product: CASSLGGSTYNEQFF.

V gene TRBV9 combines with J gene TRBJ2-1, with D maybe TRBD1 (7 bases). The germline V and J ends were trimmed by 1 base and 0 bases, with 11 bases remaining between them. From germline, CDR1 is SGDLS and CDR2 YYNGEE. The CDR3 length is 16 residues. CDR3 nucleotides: TGTGCCAGCAGCGTACAGGGGGGTAACTCCTACAATGAGCAGTTCTTC. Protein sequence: CASSVQGGNSYNEQFF.

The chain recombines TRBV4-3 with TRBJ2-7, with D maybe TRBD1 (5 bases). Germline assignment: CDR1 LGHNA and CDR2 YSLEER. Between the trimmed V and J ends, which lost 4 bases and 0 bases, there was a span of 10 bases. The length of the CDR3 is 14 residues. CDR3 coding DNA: TGCGCCAGCAGCCCGCTCCAGGGCTCCTACGAGCAGTACTTC. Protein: CASSPLQGSYEQYF.

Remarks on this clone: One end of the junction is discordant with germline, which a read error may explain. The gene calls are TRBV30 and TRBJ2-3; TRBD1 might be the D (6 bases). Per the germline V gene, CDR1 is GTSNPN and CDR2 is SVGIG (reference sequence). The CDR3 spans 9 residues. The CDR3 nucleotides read TGCACAGGGTCGGATACGCAGTATTTT. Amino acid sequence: CTGSDTQYF.

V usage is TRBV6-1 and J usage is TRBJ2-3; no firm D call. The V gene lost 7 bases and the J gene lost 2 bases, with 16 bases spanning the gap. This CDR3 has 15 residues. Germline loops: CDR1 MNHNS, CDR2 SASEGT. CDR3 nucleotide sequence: TGTGCCAGCATAAGGTTGGCAGGAACCACAGATACGCAGTATTTT. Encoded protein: CASIRLAGTTDTQYF.

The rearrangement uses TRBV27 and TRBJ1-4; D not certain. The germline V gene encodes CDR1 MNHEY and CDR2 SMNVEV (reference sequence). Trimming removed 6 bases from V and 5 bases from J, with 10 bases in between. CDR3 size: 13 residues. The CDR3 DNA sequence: TGTGCCAGCAGGTACCTGGGGAATGAAAAACTGTTTTTT. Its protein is CASRYLGNEKLFF.

The CDR3 region is CASRGTGAYEQYF. CDR3 nucleotides: TGTGCCAGCAGGGGGACAGGGGCCTACGAGCAGTACTTC. The V call is TRBV6-5, the J call TRBJ2-7; 10 bases are shared with TRBD1. J gave up 2 bases and V 6 bases, and 1 base lay outside the gene matches. This CDR3 contains 13 residues. Germline CDR1 is MNHEY and CDR2 is SVGAGI.

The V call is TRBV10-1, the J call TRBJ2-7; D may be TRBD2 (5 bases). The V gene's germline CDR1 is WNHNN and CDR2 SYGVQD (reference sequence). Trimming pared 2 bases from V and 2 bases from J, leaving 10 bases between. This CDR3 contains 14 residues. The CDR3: CASSERRGPYEQYF. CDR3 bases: TGCGCCAGCAGTGAGCGGAGAGGGCCCTACGAGCAGTACTTC.

The CDR3 DNA reads TGTGCCAGCAGCCGGGACCCGACAGGCGAACAGCCCCAGCATTTT. Its translation: CASSRDPTGEQPQHF. The J gene is TRBJ1-5, the V gene TRBV7-2; possible D gene TRBD1, 6 bases. V lost 5 bases, J lost 7 bases, and 18 bases lay in between. The CDR3 loop spans 15 amino acids. The germline CDR1 and CDR2 sequences are SGHTA and FQGNSA.